This T cell receptor beta chain stems from a study of CD4 T cells in relation to SARS-CoV-2 and coronaviruses. With regard to this clone: The antigen is undetermined.

Unexposed donor CD4+ T cells date from about 2011-2018, before the COVID-19 pandemic. After roughly ten days of culture, CD4+ T cells were isolated. V lost 6 bases, J lost 5 bases, and 8 bases stayed unmatched. The length of the CDR3 is 15 residues. Germline values: CDR1 SGHAT, CDR2 FQDESV (reference sequence). Some clones are missing from TCRdb's copy, which holds only in-frame ones; the method was immunoSEQ multiplex PCR. The sample records some 25,000 clones, roughly four fifths being singletons. The material sequenced was CD4+ T cells from PBMCs, cultured in vitro. The chain couples TRBV11-1 to TRBJ2-1; the match to TRBD2 covers 9 bases. The source of this sequence is a human donor in good health. Written as DNA, the CDR3 is TGTGCCAGCAGATTTAGCGGGAGAGAAAACAATGAGCAGTTCTTC. It codes for CASRFSGRENNEQFF. The entire variable domain, with the rest obtained from reference TRBV11-1 and TRBJ2-1, is as follows: EAEVAQSPRYKITEKSQAVAFWCDPISGHATLYWYRQILGQGPELLVQFQDESVVDDSQLPKDRFSAERLKGVDSTLKIQPAELGDSAMYLCASRFSGRENNEQFFGPGTRLTVL.